This T cell receptor (beta chain) originates from a study of blood T cell repertoires in COVID-19. Study overall: In each case, the material was cDNA or gDNA derived from T cells, B-cell-depleted T cells, or PBMCs.

Generated by immunoSEQ multiplex PCR, the TCRdb table keeps only in-frame clones and is missing some. This table has some 200,000 clones, around 90% appearing once. This clone was seen just once. Trimming cost V 0 bases and J 1 base, with 9 bases left between them. The CDR3 is 15 residues long. The germline V gene has CDR1 MNHEY and CDR2 SVGAGI. The clonotype was recovered from a man aged 35 to 55 with active or convalescent COVID-19. This rearrangement joins TRBV6-5 to TRBJ1-1; the D is unclear. Source material: peripheral blood. The CDR3 nucleotides read TGTGCCAGCAGTTACTCGATTAGTGGGAACACTGAAGCTTTCTTT. Its protein product is CASSYSISGNTEAFF.